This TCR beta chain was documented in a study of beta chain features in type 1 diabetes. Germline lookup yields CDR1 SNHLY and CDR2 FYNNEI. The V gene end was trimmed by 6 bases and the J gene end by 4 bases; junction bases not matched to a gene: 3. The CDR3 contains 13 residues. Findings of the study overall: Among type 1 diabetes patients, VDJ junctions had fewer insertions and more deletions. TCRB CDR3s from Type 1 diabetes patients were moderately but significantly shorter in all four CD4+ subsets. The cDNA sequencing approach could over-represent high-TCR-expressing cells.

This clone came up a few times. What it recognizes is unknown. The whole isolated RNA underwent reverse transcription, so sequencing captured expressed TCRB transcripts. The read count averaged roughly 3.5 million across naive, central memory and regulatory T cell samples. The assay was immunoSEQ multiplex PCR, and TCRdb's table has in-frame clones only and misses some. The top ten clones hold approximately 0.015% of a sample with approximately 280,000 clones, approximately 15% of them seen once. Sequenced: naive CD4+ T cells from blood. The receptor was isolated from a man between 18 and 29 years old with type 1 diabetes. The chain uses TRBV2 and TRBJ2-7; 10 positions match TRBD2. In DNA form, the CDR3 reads TGTGCCAGCAGGACTAGCGGGCGGTACGAGCAGTACTTC. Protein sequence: CASRTSGRYEQYF.